Below, 31 T cell receptor beta chains from the same sample are listed, as sequenced in a study of cytomegalovirus exposure and HLA in healthy donors (TCRdb year 2017). Library method: the immunoSEQ multiplex PCR assay. The multiplex PCR relied on a mix of 60 forward primers for TCR Vbeta segments and 13 reverse primers for TCR Jbeta segments. TCRdb provides this immuneACCESS table in a form limited to in-frame rearrangements. Some clones are lacking; in checked studies, under half of them reflect an unresolved V gene, and why the rest are absent is not known. This sample comprises some 200,000 clones, around nine tenths of them detected only once. The top ten constitute 1% of the sample. Sequenced material: PBMCs. These receptors all come from a woman aged 18-29 years in good health and CMV-seronegative.

The chain has TRBV18 and TRBJ2-5, with 7 nucleotides matching TRBD1. There are 14 residues in the CDR3. Germline V gives CDR1 KGHSH, CDR2 LQKENI. V lost 4 bases, J lost 2 bases, and 4 bases stayed unmatched. The CDR3 loop is CASSRTGQQETQYF. The CDR3 DNA reads TGTGCCAGCTCACGAACGGGACAGCAAGAGACCCAGTACTTC.

The rearrangement joins TRBV7-9 to TRBJ2-5, with 7 bases identical to TRBD1. The CDR3 length is 14 residues. V lost 4 bases, J lost 0 bases, and 2 bases stayed unmatched. CDR1 is SEHNR and CDR2 is FQNEAQ in the germline V gene (reference sequence). The CDR3 nucleotides are TGTGCCAGCAGCTGGGACAGTTACCAAGAGACCCAGTACTTC. Translation: CASSWDSYQETQYF. The complete variable domain, with remaining parts taken from reference TRBV7-9 and TRBJ2-5, reads DTGVSQNPRHKITKRGQNVTFRCDPISEHNRLYWYRQTLGQGPEFLTYFQNEAQLEKSRLLSDRFSAERPKGSFSTLEIQRTEQGDSAMYLCASSWDSYQETQYFGPGTRLLVL.

This chain uses TRBV7-8 with TRBJ1-1; 8 bases are a match to TRBD1. This CDR3 has 13 amino acids. V gave up 5 bases and J gave up 6 bases; unmatched junction bases: 5. Germline values: CDR1 SGHVS, CDR2 FQNEAQ. CDR3 loop: CASSIDRGAEAFF. In DNA, the CDR3 is TGTGCCAGCAGCATAGACAGGGGCGCTGAAGCTTTCTTT.

The chain employs TRBV6-5 and TRBJ2-2, with 7 bases fitting TRBD1. CDR3 length: 15 residues. In germline, CDR1 is MNHEY, CDR2 SVGAGI. J gave up 7 bases and V 6 bases, and 11 bases lay outside the gene matches. DNA for the CDR3: TGTGCCAGCAGACTCGACAGGGCTCAAGGCGGGGAGCTGTTTTTT. Encoded protein: CASRLDRAQGGELFF.

This clone was seen a few times. The V gene is TRBV5-1, the J gene TRBJ1-1; D gene uncertain. Between the trimmed V and J ends, which lost 5 bases and 11 bases, there was a span of 19 bases. The CDR3 is 13 amino acids. The V gene's germline CDR1 is SGHRS and CDR2 YFSETQ. In DNA form, the CDR3 reads TGCGCCAGCAGTCCCGGGAGGGATGGGTTCGCTTTCTTT. Translating gives CASSPGRDGFAFF.

The chain links TRBV20-1 to TRBJ2-5; D possibly corresponds to TRBD2 (6 bases). The CDR3 has 11 residues. Trimming took 1 base from V and 11 from J, leaving 11 bases between them. Per the germline V gene, CDR1 is DFQATT and CDR2 is SNEGSKA (reference sequence). In nucleotides, the CDR3 is TGCAGTGCTAGAGGCCCGGGAGAGCAGTACTTC. Amino acids: CSARGPGEQYF.

The J gene is TRBJ2-7, the V gene TRBV4-2; no clear D gene. The germline V and J ends were trimmed by 0 bases and 3 bases, with 12 bases remaining between them. Per germline, CDR1 LGHNA and CDR2 YNFKEQ. This CDR3 is 15 amino acids long. The CDR3: CASSQDPGRLYEQYF. Written as DNA, the CDR3 is TGTGCCAGCAGCCAAGATCCCGGCAGACTCTACGAGCAGTACTTC.

CDR3 loop: CASSLDTDRVYEQYF. CDR3 nucleotides: TGTGCCAGCAGCTTAGACACGGACAGGGTGTACGAGCAGTACTTC. The rearrangement links TRBV11-2 to TRBJ2-7, with 8 bases aligning to TRBD1. Trimming at V came to 0 bases and at J to 4 bases, leaving 5 bases not matched to a gene. Germline-derived CDR1 and CDR2 are SGHAT and FQNNGV. CDR3 length: 15 amino acids.

J is TRBJ1-1 and V is TRBV7-9; no clear D. Trimming took off 8 bases at V and 11 bases at J, with 12 bases between the two ends. Germline V gene data show CDR1 as SEHNR and CDR2 as FQNEAQ (reference sequence). CDR3 length: 10 amino acids. The CDR3 DNA reads TGTGCCAGCGAGAGGGAGAACGCTTTCTTT. Translated, it gives CASERENAFF.

This chain links TRBV7-9 with TRBJ1-2; D not resolved. Germline V lookup: CDR1 SEHNR, CDR2 FQNEAQ (reference sequence). With 1 base removed from V and 2 bases from J, the gap between germline ends came to 8 bases. CDR3 size: 14 residues. The CDR3 region is CASSLVTENYGYTF. The CDR3 nucleotides read TGTGCCAGCAGCTTAGTAACAGAAAACTATGGCTACACCTTC.

This chain uses TRBV7-8 with TRBJ2-7, with 7 bases aligning to TRBD2. CDR1 is SGHVS, CDR2 FQNEAQ, per germline. With V trimmed by 6 bases and J by 2 bases, 10 bases remained unmatched. This CDR3 region has 15 residues. The CDR3 here is CASSREAGTAYEQYF. CDR3 DNA: TGTGCCAGCAGTCGGGAGGCAGGGACTGCCTACGAGCAGTACTTC.

A note on this clone: The sample carries other DNA sequences with the same CDR3. The chain uses TRBV18 and TRBJ2-5; 8 bases agree with TRBD1. The CDR3 extends over 14 amino acids. From germline, CDR1 is KGHSH and CDR2 LQKENI. With V trimmed by 3 bases and J by 2 bases, 2 bases remained unmatched. DNA of the CDR3: TGTGCCAGCTCACCTCGGACAGGGCAAGAGACCCAGTACTTC. As protein: CASSPRTGQETQYF.

This chain uses TRBV5-5 with TRBJ2-4, with TRBD2 matching 11 bases. The V and J ends lost 2 bases and 8 bases, in that order; junction bases with no gene match: 3. Germline values: CDR1 SGHKS, CDR2 YYEKEE (reference sequence). This CDR3 is built from 14 residues. CDR3: CASSLQLAGDIQYF. The CDR3, as DNA: TGTGCCAGCAGCTTACAACTAGCGGGGGACATTCAGTACTTC.

The chain carries TRBV2 and TRBJ1-6, with TRBD1 matching 8 bases. Germline lookup yields CDR1 SNHLY and CDR2 FYNNEI. This CDR3 comprises 15 residues. J lost 6 bases, V lost 6 bases, and 7 bases had no gene match. The CDR3 nucleotides are TGTGCCAGCAGCGGAACGACAGGGGTTAATTCACCCCTCCACTTT. It is translated as CASSGTTGVNSPLHF. Filled out from reference TRBV2 and TRBJ1-6, the complete variable domain reads EPEVTQTPSHQVTQMGQEVILRCVPISNHLYFYWYRQILGQKVEFLVSFYNNEISEKSEIFDDQFSVERPDGSNFTLKIRSTKLEDSAMYFCASSGTTGVNSPLHFGNGTRLTVT.

The chain links TRBV10-2 to TRBJ2-7; the match to TRBD2 covers 12 bases. This CDR3 is built from 15 residues. V gave up 2 bases and J gave up 2 bases; unmatched junction bases: 1. Germline V gene sequence: CDR1 WSHSY, CDR2 SAAADI. CDR3 DNA: TGCGCCAGCAGTGAGACTAGCGGGGGGACCTACGAGCAGTACTTC. It translates to CASSETSGGTYEQYF.

V gene TRBV27 combines with J gene TRBJ1-3, with 7 positions matching TRBD1. Trimming cost V 3 bases and J 3 bases; bases outside gene matches: 5. Germline V CDR1 and CDR2: MNHEY, SMNVEV (reference sequence). The CDR3 extends over 15 amino acids. The CDR3 region has the DNA TGTGCCAGCAGTTTGGCAGGGGGTAGTGGAAACACCATATATTTT. It translates to CASSLAGGSGNTIYF.

V and J are TRBV7-6 and TRBJ2-5, with TRBD1 matching 9 bases. The closer fit of TRBJ2-7 to the DNA end suggests the J call may be wrong. The germline CDR1 and CDR2 sequences are SGHVS and FNYEAQ. CDR3 length equals 15 residues. Here the CDR3 reads CASSFPPQGAYEQYF. CDR3 in DNA: TGTGCCAGCAGCTTCCCTCCACAGGGGGCTTACGAGCAGTACTTC.

The rearrangement joins TRBV21-1 to TRBJ2-2; TRBD1, the D gene given by the table, was not confirmed from the DNA. TRBV21-1 is described as a pseudogene. This CDR3 has 17 amino acids. The CDR3 coding sequence is TGTGCCAGCAGCCAATGGACAGGGGAAGAGAACACCGGGGAGCTGTTTTTT. Translating gives CASSQWTGEENTGELFF.

The CDR3 DNA reads TGCGCCAGCAGTCGACCTGGACTAGCGGGAGCTCTCGGGGAGCTGTTTTTT. Amino acid sequence: CASSRPGLAGALGELFF. The chain has TRBV10-2 and TRBJ2-2; 13 bases are a match to TRBD2. Germline loops: CDR1 WSHSY, CDR2 SAAADI. V was pared by 5 bases and J by 7 bases, with 10 bases of the junction left unmatched. The CDR3 length is 17 residues.

The chain has TRBV5-4 and TRBJ2-1; 9 nucleotides align to TRBD2. CDR3 size: 17 residues. After removal of 1 base from V and 7 bases from J, the junction contained 12 bases not matched to a gene. Germline V gene lookup returns CDR1 SGHNT and CDR2 YYREEE (reference sequence). The CDR3 protein is CASSLPLGAGGPNEQFF. DNA of the CDR3: TGTGCCAGCAGCTTGCCCCTCGGTGCGGGAGGGCCGAATGAGCAGTTCTTC.

This clone was seen only a few times. The genes are TRBV10-1 and TRBJ1-1, with D tentatively TRBD1 (6 bases). V was trimmed by 6 bases and J by 1 base, leaving 9 bases between them. The CDR3 loop spans 13 amino acids. The germline V gene encodes CDR1 WNHNN and CDR2 SYGVQD (reference sequence). CDR3: CASSARGNTEAFF. CDR3 in DNA: TGCGCCAGCAGCGCCAGGGGGAACACTGAAGCTTTCTTT.

The chain combines TRBV7-2 with TRBJ1-1; 7 nucleotides line up with TRBD1. The trim removed 3 bases at V and 3 bases at J, leaving 4 bases unmatched. The CDR3 sequence is 14 residues long. In germline, CDR1 is SGHTA, CDR2 FQGNSA. The CDR3 protein is CASSFKRGHTEAFF. The CDR3 DNA is TGTGCCAGCAGCTTCAAGAGGGGGCACACTGAAGCTTTCTTT. Complete variable domain (other parts from reference TRBV7-2 and TRBJ1-1): GAGVSQSPSNKVTEKGKDVELRCDPISGHTALYWYRQSLGQGLEFLIYFQGNSAPDKSGLPSDRFSAERTGGSVSTLTIQRTQQEDSAVYLCASSFKRGHTEAFFGQGTRLTVV.

This chain links TRBV7-9 with TRBJ2-1; D gene ambiguous. V shed 5 bases and J shed 5 bases, with 10 bases lying between them. Germline CDR1 SEHNR, CDR2 FQNEAQ (reference sequence). The CDR3 is 13 residues long. The CDR3 reads CASSQRNNNEQFF. The CDR3 DNA reads TGTGCCAGCAGCCAACGTAACAACAATGAGCAGTTCTTC.

The V gene is TRBV7-2, the J gene TRBJ2-7; 11 positions agree with TRBD2. V trimming: 1 base; J trimming: 7 bases; junction bases outside the gene matches: 9. The CDR3 covers 16 residues. Germline values: CDR1 SGHTA, CDR2 FQGNSA. DNA for the CDR3: TGTGCCAGCAGCTTAGTGGCTAGCGGGGGGTTAGATGAGCAGTACTTC. Amino acids: CASSLVASGGLDEQYF.

This rearrangement joins TRBV2 to TRBJ2-4; 10 bases agree with TRBD2. CDR1 is SNHLY, CDR2 FYNNEI, per germline. The V gene end was trimmed by 8 bases and the J gene end by 0 bases; junction bases not matched to a gene: 7. The CDR3 extends over 16 amino acids. DNA for the CDR3: TGTGCCAGCCAAGAAGGACTAGCGGTAGCCAAAAACATTCAGTACTTC. Protein: CASQEGLAVAKNIQYF.

The CDR3 DNA reads TGTGCCAGCAGCTCCCATGGGCAGGGGGCGGTTGAGCAGTTCTTC. It yields the protein CASSSHGQGAVEQFF. The genes are TRBV7-2 and TRBJ2-1; 8 nucleotides align to TRBD1. With 4 bases clipped from V and 9 bases from J, the junction kept 11 bases outside the gene matches. Germline loops: CDR1 SGHTA, CDR2 FQGNSA. This CDR3 contains 15 residues.

V and J are TRBV7-2 and TRBJ1-1, with 7 bases that match TRBD1. V lost 4 bases to trimming and J lost 5 bases; unmatched junction nucleotides: 7. Germline V gene sequence: CDR1 SGHTA, CDR2 FQGNSA. The CDR3 consists of 14 residues. The CDR3 loop reads CASSYYRGWTEAFF. The CDR3 nucleotides read TGTGCCAGCAGCTACTACAGGGGTTGGACTGAAGCTTTCTTT.

With regard to this clone: At the DNA level, this CDR3 is encoded by other sequences in the same sample as well. The chain is built from TRBV7-2 and TRBJ2-7; 9 nucleotides align to TRBD1. This CDR3 has 13 amino acids. V was pared by 5 bases and J by 4 bases, with 3 bases of the junction left unmatched. The germline V gene encodes CDR1 SGHTA and CDR2 FQGNSA. The CDR3 sequence: CASSLDRGYEQYF. As DNA, the CDR3 is TGTGCCAGCAGCCTGGACAGGGGATACGAGCAGTACTTC.

The genes are TRBV10-2 and TRBJ1-1; TRBD1 aligns across 7 bases. V was pared by 3 bases and J by 0 bases, with 1 base of the junction left unmatched. From germline, CDR1 is WSHSY and CDR2 SAAADI. This CDR3 region has 14 residues. For the CDR3, the DNA is TGCGCCAGCAGTGAAGGGACAGTGAACACTGAAGCTTTCTTT. Its protein product is CASSEGTVNTEAFF.

The chain couples TRBV6-5 to TRBJ2-7; 8 nucleotides agree with TRBD2. Germline V CDR1 and CDR2: MNHEY, SVGAGI. After removal of 0 bases from V and 0 bases from J, the junction contained 4 bases not matched to a gene. This CDR3 comprises 16 residues. The CDR3 is CASSYSAGGISYEQYF. The CDR3 DNA follows: TGTGCCAGCAGTTACTCGGCGGGGGGCATCTCCTACGAGCAGTACTTC.

Notes on this clone: This same CDR3 is encoded by further DNA sequences in the sample. The CDR3 loop reads CASSPGQSYEQYF. The DNA of the CDR3 is TGTGCCAGCAGTCCCGGACAATCCTACGAGCAGTACTTC. J is TRBJ2-7 and V is TRBV27; D is perhaps TRBD1 (5 bases). Germline lookup yields CDR1 MNHEY and CDR2 SMNVEV (reference sequence). This CDR3 contains 13 residues. V lost 5 bases, J lost 1 base, and 9 bases lay in between.